Listed here is a single T cell receptor beta chain. Its antigen is unidentified. Trimming removed 5 bases from V and 6 bases from J, with 11 bases in between. The CDR3 is 12 residues long. Looked up from germline, CDR1 is LNHDA and CDR2 is SQIVND (reference sequence). Every donor was a healthy person donating bone marrow. The data stem from a study of cytomegalovirus exposure and HLA in healthy donors. Whole-study results and caveats: As confirmed in vitro, a few CMV-associated chains were specific for CMV antigens. Some V segments, TRBV6-2 and TRBV6-3 among them, were indistinguishable and were therefore excluded.

60 Vbeta and 13 Jbeta primers were used in PCR. Generated by immunoSEQ multiplex PCR, the TCRdb table keeps only in-frame clones and is missing some. The data show over 55,000 clones, approximately 63% seen once. This chain uses TRBV19 with TRBJ2-7; D not resolved. Sequencing was done on a sample of PBMCs. The receptor was isolated from a woman between 45 and 60 years old in good health and CMV-seropositive. In DNA form, the CDR3 reads TGTGCCAGTAGTCAAAGTTGGAGCGAGCAGTACTTC. The encoded protein is CASSQSWSEQYF.